The 8 T cell receptor beta chains in this list originate from one sample, sequenced in a study of blood T cells in healthy people across ages. A J-beta primer mix and a sample-barcoded 5' primer were used in a second PCR of about 7 to 12 cycles. TCRdb redid the calling of the 5' RACE reads with MiXCR, one entry per CDR3 protein. Among 1.5 million to 2 million distinct CDR3 sequences, over 25% were seen once, and the ten largest hold 7.7%. The sample taken for sequencing was blood. The origin of the receptors is a woman in her twenties or thirties in good health.

The chain links TRBV14 to TRBJ2-1, with 13 bases aligning to TRBD2. V lost 0 bases, J lost 6 bases, and 8 bases stayed unmatched. This CDR3 has 18 residues. The germline V gene encodes CDR1 SGHDN and CDR2 FVKESK. DNA of the CDR3: TGTGCCAGCAGCCAAGAAGGTCCCGGACTAGCGGGAGCCAATGAGCAGTTCTTC. Its protein is CASSQEGPGLAGANEQFF.

This chain links TRBV9 with TRBJ2-7, with D possibly matching TRBD1 (6 bases). Deletions cut 6 bases from V and 7 bases from J, with 17 bases between. Per the germline V gene, CDR1 is SGDLS and CDR2 is YYNGEE. This CDR3 comprises 13 residues. CDR3 residues: CASNQDSTGEQYF. The CDR3 bases are TGTGCCAGCAACCAGGACAGTACGGGTGAGCAGTACTTC.

The chain recombines TRBV28 with TRBJ2-4; TRBD2 agrees at 12 bases. The DNA end is more similar to TRBJ2-7, so the J call may be wrong. Germline lookup yields CDR1 MDHEN and CDR2 SYDVKM. The CDR3 runs 15 residues. The CDR3 nucleotides are TGTGCCAGCAGTCCCTCGACTAGCGGGGGTTACGAGCAGTACTTC. It yields the protein CASSPSTSGGYEQYF.

The chain employs TRBV18 and TRBJ1-3; 9 nucleotides agree with TRBD1. Germline CDR1 KGHSH, CDR2 LQKENI. This CDR3 region has 17 residues. Trimming removed 2 bases from V and 4 bases from J; junction bases left unmatched: 9. The CDR3 spells CASSPAPGQGLGNTIYF. The CDR3 bases are TGTGCCAGCTCACCAGCTCCGGGACAGGGCCTCGGAAACACCATATATTTT. Together with reference TRBV18 and TRBJ1-3, the CDR3 gives the full variable domain: NAGVMQNPRHLVRRRGQEARLRCSPMKGHSHVYWYRQLPEEGLKFMVYLQKENIIDESGMPKERFSAEFPKEGPSILRIQQVVRGDSAAYFCASSPAPGQGLGNTIYFGEGSWLTVV.

This clonotype was picked up a small number of times. This may stem from a read error, because a much larger clone lies one nucleotide away. This chain links TRBV5-5 with TRBJ2-7, with D hard to call. CDR3 length: 14 amino acids. Germline V gene data show CDR1 as SGHKS and CDR2 as YYEKEE (reference sequence). This CDR3 is CASSLAWGSCEQYF. The CDR3 DNA reads as TGTGCCAGCAGCTTGGCCTGGGGATCCTGCGAGCAGTACTTC.

The chain has TRBV7-9 and TRBJ2-3; TRBD2 aligns across 9 bases. V was pared by 4 bases and J by 2 bases, with 10 bases of the junction left unmatched. CDR3 length: 17 residues. The V gene's germline CDR1 is SEHNR and CDR2 FQNEAQ (reference sequence). CDR3 DNA sequence: TGTGCCAGCAGCTGGCGAAAAGCGGGGGGACCCACAGATACGCAGTATTTT. Amino acid sequence: CASSWRKAGGPTDTQYF.

This clonotype was found a few times. One end of the junction varies from germline; a read error may be responsible. The chain combines TRBV9 with TRBJ2-1; 11 bases agree with TRBD2. From germline, CDR1 is SGDLS and CDR2 YYNGEE. CDR3 size: 16 residues. CDR3 DNA: TGTGCCAGCAGCGTTAGCGGGGGGGAATCCTACAATGATCAGTTCTTC. Encoded protein: CASSVSGGESYNDQFF.

This clonotype appeared many times. For the CDR3, the DNA is TGCAGTGCTAGAGGCGCGAAAGAGACCCAGTACTTC. Translating gives CSARGAKETQYF. The chain is built from TRBV20-1 and TRBJ2-5; no reliable D call. V lost 1 base and J lost 3, with 6 bases in between. CDR1 DFQATT and CDR2 SNEGSKA come from the germline V gene (reference sequence). The CDR3 spans 12 residues.